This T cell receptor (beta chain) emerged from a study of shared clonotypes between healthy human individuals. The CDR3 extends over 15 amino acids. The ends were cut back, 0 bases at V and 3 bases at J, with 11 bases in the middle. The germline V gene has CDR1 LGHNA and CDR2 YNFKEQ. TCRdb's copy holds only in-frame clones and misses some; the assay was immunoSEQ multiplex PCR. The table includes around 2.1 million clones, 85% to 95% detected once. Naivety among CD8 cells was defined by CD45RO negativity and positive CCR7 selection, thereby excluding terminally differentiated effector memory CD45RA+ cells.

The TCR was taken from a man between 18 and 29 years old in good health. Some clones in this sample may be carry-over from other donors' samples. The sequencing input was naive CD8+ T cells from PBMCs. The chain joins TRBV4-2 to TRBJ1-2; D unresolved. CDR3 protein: CASSQEGNTYYGYTF. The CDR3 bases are TGTGCCAGCAGCCAAGAAGGGAACACTTACTATGGCTACACCTTC.